This passage covers 13 T cell receptor beta chains from one sample sequenced in a study of OX40 agonist ivuxolimab in advanced cancers. Using immunoSEQ multiplex PCR, the repertoire was profiled, and TCRdb retains in-frame clones only, with some absent. The repertoire holds roughly 15,000 clones, with approximately 78% as singletons. The sequenced sample was CD4+ or CD8+ T cells sorted from blood, obtained in a trial of the OX40 agonist ivuxolimab. These receptors were obtained from an adult with an advanced solid tumor such as melanoma, head and neck, liver or kidney cancer.

This sequence joins TRBV4-3 and TRBJ2-3; no firm D call. This CDR3 region has 13 residues. CDR1 is LGHNA and CDR2 is YSLEER in the germline V gene. The V and J ends lost 4 bases and 2 bases respectively, with 7 bases between them. The DNA of the CDR3 is TGCGCCAGCAGCCGAGCCAACACAGATACGCAGTATTTT. Its protein is CASSRANTDTQYF.

This chain links TRBV7-3 with TRBJ1-2, with 8 bases lining up with TRBD1. Trimming removed 4 bases from V and 7 bases from J; junction bases left unmatched: 8. CDR3 length: 14 residues. Germline V gene lookup returns CDR1 SGHTA and CDR2 FQGTGA. As DNA, the CDR3 is TGTGCCAGCAGCTCGTCTACAGGGGGGTCTGGCTACACCTTC. It encodes CASSSSTGGSGYTF.

J is TRBJ1-2 and V is TRBV11-2, with D perhaps TRBD1 (6 bases). V shed 5 bases and J shed 7 bases, with 17 bases lying between them. Germline CDR1 and CDR2: SGHAT and FQNNGV. The CDR3 covers 14 residues. The chain's CDR3 is CASSPIGTLSGYTF. Written as DNA, the CDR3 is TGTGCCAGCAGCCCAATAGGGACACTTAGTGGCTACACCTTC. The full variable domain, its missing parts supplied by reference TRBV11-2 and TRBJ1-2, is EAGVAQSPRYKIIEKRQSVAFWCNPISGHATLYWYQQILGQGPKLLIQFQNNGVVDDSQLPKDRFSAERLKGVDSTLKIQPAKLEDSAVYLCASSPIGTLSGYTFGSGTRLTVV.

The chain joins TRBV29-1 to TRBJ2-7; no clear D. Germline CDR1 is SQVTM and CDR2 is ANQGSEA. Trimming cost V 4 bases and J 5 bases, with 15 bases left between them. CDR3 length: 13 residues. Written as DNA, the CDR3 is TGCAGCGTTGGGAGTCAGAATCGGGACGAGCAGTACTTC. Protein sequence: CSVGSQNRDEQYF.

CDR3 in DNA: TGTGCCAGCAGCTTGGTTAGCGGGAGAAACCAAGAGACCCAGTACTTC. It codes for CASSLVSGRNQETQYF. The V gene is TRBV5-6, the J gene TRBJ2-5, with 9 bases identical to TRBD2. The V gene end was trimmed by 0 bases and the J gene end by 0 bases; junction bases not matched to a gene: 3. Germline values: CDR1 SGHDT, CDR2 YYEEEE. CDR3 length equals 16 residues. Combining the CDR3 with reference TRBV5-6 and TRBJ2-5 gives the whole variable domain DAGVTQSPTHLIKTRGQQVTLRCSPKSGHDTVSWYQQALGQGPQFIFQYYEEEERQRGNFPDRFSGHQFPNYSSELNVNALLLGDSALYLCASSLVSGRNQETQYFGPGTRLLVL.

This chain links TRBV11-2 with TRBJ1-1; D gene uncertain. V was pared by 0 bases and J by 1 base, with 9 bases between. The CDR3 is 15 amino acids. CDR1 SGHAT and CDR2 FQNNGV come from the germline V gene. The CDR3 is CASSLDPGPNTEAFF. DNA of the CDR3: TGTGCCAGCAGCTTAGACCCGGGCCCGAACACTGAAGCTTTCTTT. Full variable domain (missing parts from reference TRBV11-2 and TRBJ1-1): EAGVAQSPRYKIIEKRQSVAFWCNPISGHATLYWYQQILGQGPKLLIQFQNNGVVDDSQLPKDRFSAERLKGVDSTLKIQPAKLEDSAVYLCASSLDPGPNTEAFFGQGTRLTVV.

The chain joins TRBV18 to TRBJ1-1; D perhaps matches TRBD1 (5 bases). V lost 6 bases and J lost 5, with 16 bases in between. The CDR3 is 14 amino acids. The germline V gene has CDR1 KGHSH and CDR2 LQKENI. The CDR3 DNA is TGTGCCAGCTCTCCTCGCGCGGGGCAAACTGAAGCTTTCTTT. Amino acid sequence: CASSPRAGQTEAFF.

This chain uses TRBV28 with TRBJ2-7; 7 nucleotides line up with TRBD2. The junction had 5 bases not matched to a gene; V was cut back by 4 bases and J by 2 bases. This CDR3 region has 14 residues. Per the germline V gene, CDR1 is MDHEN and CDR2 is SYDVKM. CDR3 sequence: CASSWEGRTYEQYF. CDR3 DNA: TGTGCCAGCAGTTGGGAGGGGCGGACCTACGAGCAGTACTTC.

The V gene is TRBV5-1, the J gene TRBJ2-5; D is possibly TRBD1 (5 bases). Trimming removed 4 bases at V and 0 bases at J, with 13 bases between. The CDR3 spans 15 residues. Germline CDR1 reads SGHRS; CDR2 reads YFSETQ. The CDR3 here is CASSLSLTDQETQYF. The DNA of the CDR3 is TGCGCCAGCAGCCTTTCACTGACAGACCAAGAGACCCAGTACTTC.

J is TRBJ1-4 and V is TRBV18; D remains unclear. CDR1 and CDR2 (germline): KGHSH, LQKENI. There are 14 residues in the CDR3. The V gene lost 9 bases and the J gene lost 2 bases, with 13 bases spanning the gap. The CDR3 reads CASSRGSTNEKLFF. The CDR3 region has the DNA TGTGCCAGTTCTCGAGGTAGCACTAATGAAAAACTGTTTTTT.

The rearrangement joins TRBV10-3 to TRBJ2-1; TRBD1 is a possible D gene (6 bases). V dropped 3 bases and J dropped 4 bases, with 13 bases sitting between them. Per germline, CDR1 ENHRY and CDR2 SYGVKD. The length of the CDR3 is 15 residues. The CDR3 DNA reads TGTGCCATCAGTGAACGAGAGGGGGTTTACAATGAGCAGTTCTTC. Its protein product is CAISEREGVYNEQFF.

The chain uses TRBV2 and TRBJ2-6, with TRBD2 as a possible D gene (5 bases). The V end lost 6 bases, the J end lost 1 base, and 7 bases lay between the germline ends. Germline assignment: CDR1 SNHLY and CDR2 FYNNEI. The CDR3 loop spans 14 amino acids. CDR3 protein: CASRGGSGANVLTF. The CDR3 DNA reads TGTGCCAGCAGAGGAGGATCTGGGGCCAACGTCCTGACTTTC.

The chain carries TRBV27 and TRBJ2-5, with TRBD1 matching 9 bases. The DNA end is more similar to TRBJ2-7, so the J call may be wrong. The CDR3 covers 15 residues. Germline V lookup: CDR1 MNHEY, CDR2 SMNVEV (reference sequence). CDR3 DNA: TGTGCCAGCAGACGGAGGGGACAGGGCTCCTACGAGCAGTACTTC. Its translation is CASRRRGQGSYEQYF.